This T cell receptor beta chain derives from a study of regulatory T cells in long-lasting Graves disease. Study outcomes and limitations: The work looked only at peripheral blood and did not look at thyroid tissue.

Time point reported: persistent/refractory GD, antithyroid drugs over 5 years with positive TRAb. RNA isolated from PBMCs was used to make the TCR library. CDR3 size: 16 residues. Germline V gene lookup returns CDR1 LNHDA and CDR2 SQIVND (reference sequence). Trimming cost V 8 bases and J 4 bases, with 23 bases left between them. Construction of TCR beta libraries relied on iRepertoire HTBI primers and on Arm-PCR targeting CDR3 regions. TCRdb passed the multiplex PCR reads through MiXCR, listing each CDR3 protein once. The sample lists a few hundred thousand distinct CDR3 sequences; roughly 21% were seen once. This clonotype appeared a single time. Its antigen is currently unknown.

The TCR sequence derives from a female donor with Graves disease. The V call is TRBV19, the J call TRBJ1-2; TRBD1 is a possible D gene (6 bases). Sequencing was performed on peripheral blood mononuclear cells (PBMCs), taken when the disease was refractory, from a patient treated with antithyroid drugs. CDR3 in DNA: TGTGCCAGTTCACTCGACCGGGACATTTTCTTCTATGGCTACACCTTC. It is translated as CASSLDRDIFFYGYTF.